The clone carrying this T cell receptor (beta chain) was detected only once. This entry belongs to a study of blood T cell repertoires in COVID-19. Looked up from germline, CDR1 is LNHDA and CDR2 is SQIVND (reference sequence). This CDR3 region has 15 residues. Trimming stripped 8 bases from V and 2 bases from J, with 19 bases between. The repertoire was sequenced with immunoSEQ multiplex PCR; TCRdb's copy has only in-frame clones and lacks some. The table shows 200,000 or so clones, with almost 85% occurring only once. The sample consisted of peripheral blood. The gene calls are TRBV19 and TRBJ2-7, with a possible D match to TRBD1 (7 bases). This TCR came from a human donor with acute or convalescent COVID-19. The donor label of this sample is uncertain. CDR3 bases: TGTGCCAGTGGGGAAGGAGGGGGCCACCCCTACGAGCAGTACTTC. Protein sequence: CASGEGGGHPYEQYF.